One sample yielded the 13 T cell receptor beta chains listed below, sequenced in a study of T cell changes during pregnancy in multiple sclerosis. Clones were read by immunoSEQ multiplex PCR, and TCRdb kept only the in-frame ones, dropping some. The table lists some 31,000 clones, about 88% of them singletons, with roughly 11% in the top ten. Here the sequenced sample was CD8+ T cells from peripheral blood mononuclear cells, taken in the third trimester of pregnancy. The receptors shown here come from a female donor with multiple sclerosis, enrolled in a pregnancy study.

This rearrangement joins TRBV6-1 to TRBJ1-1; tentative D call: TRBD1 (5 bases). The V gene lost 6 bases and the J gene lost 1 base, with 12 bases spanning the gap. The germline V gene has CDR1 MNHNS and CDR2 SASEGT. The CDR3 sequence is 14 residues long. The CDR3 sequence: CASREGPGNTEAFF. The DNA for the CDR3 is TGTGCCAGCAGGGAGGGACCGGGGAACACTGAAGCTTTCTTT.

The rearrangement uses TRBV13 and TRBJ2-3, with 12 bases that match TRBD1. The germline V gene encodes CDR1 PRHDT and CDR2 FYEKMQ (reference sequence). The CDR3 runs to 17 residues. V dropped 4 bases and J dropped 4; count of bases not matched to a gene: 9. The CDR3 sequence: CASSSPGQGASADTQYF. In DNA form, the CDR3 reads TGTGCCAGCAGCTCGCCGGGACAGGGGGCGTCCGCAGATACGCAGTATTTT.

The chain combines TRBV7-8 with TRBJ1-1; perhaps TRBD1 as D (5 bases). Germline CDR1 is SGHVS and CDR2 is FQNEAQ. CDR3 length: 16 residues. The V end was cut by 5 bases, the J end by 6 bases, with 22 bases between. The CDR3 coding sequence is TGTGCCAGCAGCCCTCTCCGCTGGGGGGGGTCCTCTGAAGCTTTCTTT. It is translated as CASSPLRWGGSSEAFF.

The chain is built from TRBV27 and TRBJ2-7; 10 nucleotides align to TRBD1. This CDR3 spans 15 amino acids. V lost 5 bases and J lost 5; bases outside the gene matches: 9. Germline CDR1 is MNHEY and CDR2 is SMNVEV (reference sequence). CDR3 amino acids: CASSAFRDRGHEQYF. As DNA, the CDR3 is TGTGCCAGCAGTGCCTTCCGGGACAGGGGACACGAGCAGTACTTC.

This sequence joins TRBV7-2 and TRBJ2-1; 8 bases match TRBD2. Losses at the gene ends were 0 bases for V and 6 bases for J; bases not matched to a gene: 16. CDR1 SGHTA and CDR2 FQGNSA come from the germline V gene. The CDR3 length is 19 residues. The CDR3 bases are TGTGCCAGCAGCTTAGCGCGACCCCACTGGCGGGGGGAGAGCAATGAGCAGTTCTTC. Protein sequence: CASSLARPHWRGESNEQFF.

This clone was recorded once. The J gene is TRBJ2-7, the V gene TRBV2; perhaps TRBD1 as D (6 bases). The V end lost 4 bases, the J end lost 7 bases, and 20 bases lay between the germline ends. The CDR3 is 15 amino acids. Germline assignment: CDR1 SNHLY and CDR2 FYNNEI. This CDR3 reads CASSAGDTVDSEQYF. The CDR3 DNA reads TGTGCCAGCAGTGCCGGGGACACCGTGGATTCGGAGCAGTACTTC.

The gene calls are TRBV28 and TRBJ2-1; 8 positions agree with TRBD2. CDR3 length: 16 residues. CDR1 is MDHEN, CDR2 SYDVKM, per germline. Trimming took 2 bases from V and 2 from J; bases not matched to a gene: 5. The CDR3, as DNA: TGTGCCAGCAGTTTACCTAGCGGGTACGCCTACAATGAGCAGTTCTTC. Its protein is CASSLPSGYAYNEQFF.

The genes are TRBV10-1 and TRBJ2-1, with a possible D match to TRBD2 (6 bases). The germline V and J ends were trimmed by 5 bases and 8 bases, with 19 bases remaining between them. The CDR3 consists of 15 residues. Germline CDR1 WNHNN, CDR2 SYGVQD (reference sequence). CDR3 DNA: TGCGCCAGCAGTTTCGGGACTCTTCGCGTGGATGAGCAGTTCTTC. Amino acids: CASSFGTLRVDEQFF.

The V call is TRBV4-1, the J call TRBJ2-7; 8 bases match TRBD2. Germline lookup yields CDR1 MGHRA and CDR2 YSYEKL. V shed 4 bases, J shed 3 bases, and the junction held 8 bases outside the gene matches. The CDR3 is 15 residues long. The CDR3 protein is CASSPADSGDYEQYF. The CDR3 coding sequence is TGCGCCAGCAGCCCCGCGGATAGCGGGGACTACGAGCAGTACTTC.

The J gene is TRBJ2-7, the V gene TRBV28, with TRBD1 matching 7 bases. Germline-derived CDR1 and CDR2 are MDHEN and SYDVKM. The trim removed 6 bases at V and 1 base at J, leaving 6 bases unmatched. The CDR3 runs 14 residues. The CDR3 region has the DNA TGTGCCAGCAGGTGGGGGACAGCTTCCTACGAGCAGTACTTC. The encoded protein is CASRWGTASYEQYF.

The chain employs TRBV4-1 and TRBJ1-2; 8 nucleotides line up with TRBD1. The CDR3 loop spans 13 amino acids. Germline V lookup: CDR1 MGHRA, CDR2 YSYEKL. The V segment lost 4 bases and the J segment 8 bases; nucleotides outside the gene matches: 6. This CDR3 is CASSLGQGAGYTF. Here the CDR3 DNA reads TGCGCCAGCAGCCTAGGACAGGGTGCAGGCTACACCTTC.

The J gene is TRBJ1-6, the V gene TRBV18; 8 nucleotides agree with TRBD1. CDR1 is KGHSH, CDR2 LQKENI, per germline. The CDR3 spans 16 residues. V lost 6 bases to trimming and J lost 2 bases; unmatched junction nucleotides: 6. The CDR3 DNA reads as TGTGCCAGCTCGGACGGGACAGGAGCCTATAATTCACCCCTCCACTTT. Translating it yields CASSDGTGAYNSPLHF.

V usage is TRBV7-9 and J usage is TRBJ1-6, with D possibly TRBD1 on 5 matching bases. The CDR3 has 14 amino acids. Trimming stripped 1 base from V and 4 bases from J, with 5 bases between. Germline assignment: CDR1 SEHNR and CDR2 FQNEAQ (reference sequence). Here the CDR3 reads CASSLEGYNSPLHF. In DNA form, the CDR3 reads TGTGCCAGCAGCTTAGAGGGGTATAATTCACCCCTCCACTTT.